The rows below give T cell receptor beta chains drawn from one sample of a study of CD8+ T cells in alopecia areata. Repertoires were generated with immunoSEQ multiplex PCR, while TCRdb's copy carries only in-frame clones and drops some. The sample holds around 100,000 clones, about two fifths seen once. Specimen: CD4+ T cells sorted from blood. Source of these receptors: a human donor with alopecia areata. CDR3s include the opening cysteine and the closing phenylalanine or tryptophan. The D gene is left open where the match is weak. Some rows mark clone size as missing; the rest say once, few, many or name a class of expanded clone.

d_call | j_call | v_call | clone_size | cdr3_aa | cdr3_nt
. | TRBJ2-7 | TRBV19 | few | CASNPRDKHYEQYF | TGTGCCAGTAACCCCCGGGACAAGCACTACGAGCAGTACTTC
. | TRBJ2-7 | TRBV6-5 | few | CASSLVGRSYEQYF | TGTGCCAGCAGTTTAGTCGGTCGATCCTACGAGCAGTACTTC
. | TRBJ2-3 | TRBV6-5 | . | CASIRIPGTDTQYF | TGTGCCAGCATCAGGATACCCGGCACAGATACGCAGTATTTT
TRBD2 | TRBJ2-7 | TRBV7-8 | few | CASSFLLAGGPKNEQYF | TGTGCCAGCAGCTTCTTACTAGCGGGAGGGCCGAAAAACGAGCAGTACTTC
TRBD2 | TRBJ2-3 | TRBV4-2 | . | CASSQEQRGAGTDTQYF | TGTGCCAGCAGCCAAGAGCAGCGGGGGGCCGGCACAGATACGCAGTATTTT
TRBD2 | TRBJ2-1 | TRBV6-5 | . | CASSYSPAGIDNEQFF | TGTGCCAGCAGTTACTCTCCAGCGGGGATCGACAATGAGCAGTTCTTC
. | TRBJ2-5 | TRBV2 | . | CASTENKETQYF | TGTGCCAGCACTGAAAATAAAGAGACCCAGTACTTC
. | TRBJ2-7 | TRBV6-5 | . | CASRQAALGEQYF | TGTGCCAGCAGACAGGCCGCCCTGGGAGAGCAGTACTTC
. | TRBJ2-3 | TRBV30 | . | CAWRTSTDTQYF | TGTGCCTGGAGGACTAGCACAGATACGCAGTATTTT
. | TRBJ2-6 | TRBV28 | . | CASSPPGRPSGANVLTF | TGTGCCAGCAGTCCCCCGGGACGCCCCTCTGGGGCCAACGTCCTGACTTTC
TRBD1 | TRBJ2-7 | TRBV4-1 | . | CASSNYGQGAIYEQYF | TGCGCCAGCAGCAACTACGGACAGGGGGCAATTTACGAGCAGTACTTC
. | TRBJ2-7 | TRBV5-1 | . | CASSFEGQQYF | TGCGCCAGCAGCTTTGAAGGCCAGCAGTACTTC
. | TRBJ1-1 | TRBV4-1 | . | CASSQDYGRINTEAFF | TGCGCCAGCAGCCAAGATTACGGCAGGATTAACACTGAAGCTTTCTTT
. | TRBJ2-7 | TRBV29-1 | once | CSVVLPFRVYEQYF | TGCAGCGTTGTCCTACCCTTTCGGGTCTACGAGCAGTACTTC
. | TRBJ2-5 | TRBV29-1 | few | CSVEAGETQYF | TGCAGCGTTGAGGCTGGGGAGACCCAGTACTTC
TRBD1 | TRBJ2-1 | TRBV18 | . | CASSPDRVEQFF | TGTGCCAGCTCACCGGACAGGGTTGAGCAGTTCTTC
TRBD2 | TRBJ2-2 | TRBV7-2 | . | CASSRTPITSGRVTGELFF | TGTGCCAGCAGCCGAACCCCAATCACTAGCGGGAGGGTGACCGGGGAGCTGTTTTTT
. | TRBJ2-7 | TRBV4-1 | . | CASSQDRDGLSSYEQYF | TGCGCCAGCAGCCAAGATCGGGACGGGTTAAGCTCCTACGAGCAGTACTTC
TRBD1 | TRBJ1-1 | TRBV4-2 | . | CASSQVGIVGQGAEAFF | TGTGCCAGCAGCCAAGTCGGAATAGTCGGACAGGGGGCTGAAGCTTTCTTT
. | TRBJ2-7 | TRBV6-8 | . | CASSYSKDEQYF | TGTGCCAGCAGTTACTCGAAGGACGAGCAGTACTTC
. | TRBJ1-6 | TRBV6-5 | few | CASSLLDSPLHF | TGTGCCAGCAGCCTCCTGGACTCACCCCTCCACTTT
. | TRBJ2-3 | TRBV18 | . | CASSPRQDTQYF | TGTGCCAGCTCACCCAGACAGGATACGCAGTATTTT
. | TRBJ1-6 | TRBV28 | few | CASSPKPPQLHF | TGTGCCAGCAGTCCCAAACCTCCACAACTCCACTTT
TRBD2 | TRBJ2-5 | TRBV4-1 | few | CASSQDELAGGRQETQYF | TGCGCCAGCAGCCAAGATGAACTAGCGGGAGGGCGTCAAGAGACCCAGTACTTC